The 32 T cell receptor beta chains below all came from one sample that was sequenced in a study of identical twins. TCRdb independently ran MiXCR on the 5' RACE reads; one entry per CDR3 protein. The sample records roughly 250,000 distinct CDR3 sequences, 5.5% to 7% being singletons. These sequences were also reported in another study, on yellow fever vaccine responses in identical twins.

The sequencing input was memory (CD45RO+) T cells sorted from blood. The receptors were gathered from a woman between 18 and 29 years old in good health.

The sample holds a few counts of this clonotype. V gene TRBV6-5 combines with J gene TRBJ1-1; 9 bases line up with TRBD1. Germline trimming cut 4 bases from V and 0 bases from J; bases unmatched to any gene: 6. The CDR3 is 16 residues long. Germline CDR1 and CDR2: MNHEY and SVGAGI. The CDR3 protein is CASSSQGATMNTEAFF. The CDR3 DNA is TGTGCCAGCAGTTCACAGGGGGCTACTATGAACACTGAAGCTTTCTTT.

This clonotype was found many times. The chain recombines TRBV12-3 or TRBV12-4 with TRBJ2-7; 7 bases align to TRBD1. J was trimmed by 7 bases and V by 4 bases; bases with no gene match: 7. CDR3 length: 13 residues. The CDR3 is CASSYGTAREQYF. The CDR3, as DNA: TGTGCCAGCAGTTACGGGACAGCTAGGGAGCAGTACTTC.

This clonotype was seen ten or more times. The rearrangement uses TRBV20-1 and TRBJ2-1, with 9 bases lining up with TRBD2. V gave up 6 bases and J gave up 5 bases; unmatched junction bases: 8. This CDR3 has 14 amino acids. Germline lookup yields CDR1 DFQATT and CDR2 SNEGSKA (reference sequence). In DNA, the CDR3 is TGCAGTGCCCAGAGCGGGGGGATCGACAATGAGCAGTTCTTC. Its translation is CSAQSGGIDNEQFF.

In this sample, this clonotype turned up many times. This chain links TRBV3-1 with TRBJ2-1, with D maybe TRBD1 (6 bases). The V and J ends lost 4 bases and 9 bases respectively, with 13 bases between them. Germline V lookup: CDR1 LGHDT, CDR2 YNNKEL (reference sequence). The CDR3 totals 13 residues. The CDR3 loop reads CASSLGTSGEQFF. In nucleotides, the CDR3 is TGTGCCAGCAGCCTCGGGACATCGGGTGAGCAGTTCTTC.

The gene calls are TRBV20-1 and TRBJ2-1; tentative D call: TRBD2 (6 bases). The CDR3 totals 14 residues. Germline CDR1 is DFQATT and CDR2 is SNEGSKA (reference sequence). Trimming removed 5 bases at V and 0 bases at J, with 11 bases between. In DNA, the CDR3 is TGCAGTGCTCCCTCCGGGAGCTCCTACAATGAGCAGTTCTTC. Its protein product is CSAPSGSSYNEQFF.

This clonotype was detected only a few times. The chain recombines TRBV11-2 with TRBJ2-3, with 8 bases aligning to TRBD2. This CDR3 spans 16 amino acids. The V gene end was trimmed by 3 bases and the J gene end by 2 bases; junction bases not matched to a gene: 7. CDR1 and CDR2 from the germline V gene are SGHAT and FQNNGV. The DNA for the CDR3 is TGTGCCAGCAGCTTGGGGCGGGGGGACCACACAGATACGCAGTATTTT. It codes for CASSLGRGDHTDTQYF.

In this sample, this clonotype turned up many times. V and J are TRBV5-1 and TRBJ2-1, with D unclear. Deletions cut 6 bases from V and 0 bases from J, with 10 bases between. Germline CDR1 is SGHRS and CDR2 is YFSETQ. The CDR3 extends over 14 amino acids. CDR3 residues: CASMTESSYNEQFF. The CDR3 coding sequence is TGCGCCAGCATGACCGAGAGCTCCTACAATGAGCAGTTCTTC.

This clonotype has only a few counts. CDR3 nucleotides: TGTGCCAGCCTCCTAGCGGGACCATACAATGAGCAGTTCTTC. Its protein product is CASLLAGPYNEQFF. V is TRBV12-3 or TRBV12-4 and J is TRBJ2-1; 9 bases align to TRBD2. The CDR3 runs to 14 residues. J was trimmed by 4 bases and V by 8 bases; bases with no gene match: 6.

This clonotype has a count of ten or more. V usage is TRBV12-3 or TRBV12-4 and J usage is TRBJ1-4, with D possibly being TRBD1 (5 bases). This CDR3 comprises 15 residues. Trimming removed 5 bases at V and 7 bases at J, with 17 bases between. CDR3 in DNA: TGTGCCAGCAGTCCCAGGAAGGCGCAGGGTGAAAAACTGTTTTTT. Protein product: CASSPRKAQGEKLFF.

The CDR3 loop is CASSLSVEETQYF. Written as DNA, the CDR3 is TGTGCCAGCAGCTTGTCTGTCGAAGAGACCCAGTACTTC. The chain carries TRBV5-5 and TRBJ2-5, with no clear D. The V end lost 1 base, the J end lost 3 bases, and 7 bases lay between the germline ends. The CDR3 loop spans 13 amino acids. Looked up from germline, CDR1 is SGHKS and CDR2 is YYEKEE (reference sequence).

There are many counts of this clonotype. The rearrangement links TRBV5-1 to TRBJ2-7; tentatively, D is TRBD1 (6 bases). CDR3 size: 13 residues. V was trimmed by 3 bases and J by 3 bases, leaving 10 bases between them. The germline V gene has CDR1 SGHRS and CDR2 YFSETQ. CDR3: CASSSGTNYEQYF. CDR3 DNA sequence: TGCGCCAGCAGCTCCGGGACAAACTACGAGCAGTACTTC. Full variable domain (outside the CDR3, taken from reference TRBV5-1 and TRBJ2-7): KAGVTQTPRYLIKTRGQQVTLSCSPISGHRSVSWYQQTPGQGLQFLFEYFSETQRNKGNFPGRFSGRQFSNSRSEMNVSTLELGDSALYLCASSSGTNYEQYFGPGTRLTVT.

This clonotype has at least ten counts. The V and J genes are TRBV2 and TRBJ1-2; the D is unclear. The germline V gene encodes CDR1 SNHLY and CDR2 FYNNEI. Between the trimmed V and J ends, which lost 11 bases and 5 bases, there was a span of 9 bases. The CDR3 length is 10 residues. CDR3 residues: CADEGYGYTF. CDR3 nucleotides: TGTGCCGACGAAGGGTATGGCTACACCTTC.

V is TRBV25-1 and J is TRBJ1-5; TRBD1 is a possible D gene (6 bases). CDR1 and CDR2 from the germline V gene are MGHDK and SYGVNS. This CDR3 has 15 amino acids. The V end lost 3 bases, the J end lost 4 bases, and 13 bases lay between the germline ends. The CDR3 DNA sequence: TGTGCCAGCAGTGACGGGGGGCTACGGAATCAGCCCCAGCATTTT. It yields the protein CASSDGGLRNQPQHF.

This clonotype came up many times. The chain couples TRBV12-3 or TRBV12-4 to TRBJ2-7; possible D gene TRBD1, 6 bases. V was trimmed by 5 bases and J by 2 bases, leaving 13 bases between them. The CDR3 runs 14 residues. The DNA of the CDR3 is TGTGCCAGCAGTACAACACAGGGCACCTACGAGCAGTACTTC. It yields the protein CASSTTQGTYEQYF.

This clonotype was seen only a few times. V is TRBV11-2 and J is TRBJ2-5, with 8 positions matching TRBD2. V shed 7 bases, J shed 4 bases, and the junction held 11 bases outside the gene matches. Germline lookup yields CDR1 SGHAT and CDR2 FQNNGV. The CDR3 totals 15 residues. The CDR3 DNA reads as TGTGCCAGCACCCCCCGCGGGGGGCTTGGAGAGACCCAGTACTTC. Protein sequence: CASTPRGGLGETQYF.

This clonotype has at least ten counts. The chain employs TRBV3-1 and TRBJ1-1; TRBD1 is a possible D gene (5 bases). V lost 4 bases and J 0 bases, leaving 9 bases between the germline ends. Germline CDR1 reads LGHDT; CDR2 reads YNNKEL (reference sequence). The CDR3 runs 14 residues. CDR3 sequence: CASSPDSLNTEAFF. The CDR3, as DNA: TGTGCCAGCAGCCCCGACAGCCTGAACACTGAAGCTTTCTTT.

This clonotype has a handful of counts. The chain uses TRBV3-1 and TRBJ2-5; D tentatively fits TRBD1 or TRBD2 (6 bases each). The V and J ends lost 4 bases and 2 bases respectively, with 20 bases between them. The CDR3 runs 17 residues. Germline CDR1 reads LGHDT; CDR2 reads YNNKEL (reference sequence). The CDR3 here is CASSRSLGGVQQETQYF. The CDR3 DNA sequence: TGTGCCAGCAGCCGGTCTTTGGGGGGCGTCCAGCAAGAGACCCAGTACTTC.

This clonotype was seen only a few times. For the CDR3, the DNA is TGTGCCAGCAGCCAGCAGGGGAGCCTTAATGAAAAACTGTTTTTT. Translated, it gives CASSQQGSLNEKLFF. This chain links TRBV7-8 with TRBJ1-4, with D perhaps matching TRBD1 (6 bases). There are 15 residues in the CDR3. V shed 5 bases and J shed 4 bases, with 14 bases lying between them. Germline loops: CDR1 SGHVS, CDR2 FQNEAQ.

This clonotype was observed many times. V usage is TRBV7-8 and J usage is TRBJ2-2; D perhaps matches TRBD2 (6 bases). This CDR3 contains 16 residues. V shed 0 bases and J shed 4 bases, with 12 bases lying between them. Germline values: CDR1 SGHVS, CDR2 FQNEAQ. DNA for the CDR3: TGTGCCAGCAGCTTAGCCCCGGAGGGGTTCACCGGGGAGCTGTTTTTT. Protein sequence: CASSLAPEGFTGELFF.

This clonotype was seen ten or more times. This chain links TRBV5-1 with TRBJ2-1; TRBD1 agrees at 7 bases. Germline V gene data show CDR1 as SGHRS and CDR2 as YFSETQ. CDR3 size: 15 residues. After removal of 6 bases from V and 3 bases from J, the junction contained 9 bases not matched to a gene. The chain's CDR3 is CASKIGDSLYNEQFF. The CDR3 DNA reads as TGCGCCAGCAAGATCGGGGACAGCCTCTACAATGAGCAGTTCTTC.

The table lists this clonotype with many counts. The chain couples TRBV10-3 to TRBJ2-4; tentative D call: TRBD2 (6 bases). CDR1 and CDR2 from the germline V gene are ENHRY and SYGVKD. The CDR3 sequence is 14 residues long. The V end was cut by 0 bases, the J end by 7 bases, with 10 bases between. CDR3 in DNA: TGTGCCATCAGTGAGTCTGCGGAGGGGAACATTCAGTACTTC. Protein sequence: CAISESAEGNIQYF.

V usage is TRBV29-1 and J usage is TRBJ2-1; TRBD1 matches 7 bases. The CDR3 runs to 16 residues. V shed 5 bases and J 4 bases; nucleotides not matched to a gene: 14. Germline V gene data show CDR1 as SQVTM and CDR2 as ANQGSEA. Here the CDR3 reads CSVSRLLGTAYNEQFF. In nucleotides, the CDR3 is TGCAGCGTTTCCCGGTTACTCGGGACAGCATACAATGAGCAGTTCTTC.

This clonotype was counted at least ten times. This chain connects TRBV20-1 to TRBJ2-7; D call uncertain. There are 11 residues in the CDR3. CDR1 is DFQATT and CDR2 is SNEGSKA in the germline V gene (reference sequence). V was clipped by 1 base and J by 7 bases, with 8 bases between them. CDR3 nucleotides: TGCAGTGCTAGAGGGCTAGGGGAGCAGTACGTC. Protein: CSARGLGEQYV.

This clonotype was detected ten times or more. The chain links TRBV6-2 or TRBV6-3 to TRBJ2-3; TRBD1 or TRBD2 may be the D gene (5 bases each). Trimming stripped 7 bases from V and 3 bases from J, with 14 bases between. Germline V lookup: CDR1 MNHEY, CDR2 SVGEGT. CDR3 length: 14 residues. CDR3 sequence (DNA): TGTGCCAGCATCGAGGGGCAGTTTACAGATACGCAGTATTTT. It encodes CASIEGQFTDTQYF.

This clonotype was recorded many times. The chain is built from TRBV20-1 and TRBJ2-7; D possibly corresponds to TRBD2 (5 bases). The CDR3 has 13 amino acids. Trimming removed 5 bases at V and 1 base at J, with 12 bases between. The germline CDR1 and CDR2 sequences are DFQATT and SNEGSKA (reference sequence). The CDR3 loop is CSALWSGSYEQYF. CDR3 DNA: TGCAGTGCTTTATGGTCGGGATCCTACGAGCAGTACTTC.

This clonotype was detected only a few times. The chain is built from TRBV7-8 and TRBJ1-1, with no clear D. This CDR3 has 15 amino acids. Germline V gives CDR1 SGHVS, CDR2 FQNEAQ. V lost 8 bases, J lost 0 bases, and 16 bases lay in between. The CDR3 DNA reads TGTGCCAGCCGGGCGGCGGGCGGGATGAACACTGAAGCTTTCTTT. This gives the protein CASRAAGGMNTEAFF.

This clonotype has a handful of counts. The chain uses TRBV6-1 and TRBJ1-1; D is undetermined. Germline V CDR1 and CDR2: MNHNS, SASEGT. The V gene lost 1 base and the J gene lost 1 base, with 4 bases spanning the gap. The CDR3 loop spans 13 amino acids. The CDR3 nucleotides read TGTGCCAGCAGTGAAGTTAGGAACACTGAAGCTTTCTTT. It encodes CASSEVRNTEAFF.

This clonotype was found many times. CDR3: CASSETGGADTQYF. The DNA of the CDR3 is TGTGCCAGCAGTGAGACGGGGGGGGCAGATACGCAGTATTTT. This chain connects TRBV6-4 to TRBJ2-3; 8 bases map to TRBD2. The germline CDR1 and CDR2 sequences are MRHNA and SNTAGT. This CDR3 is built from 14 residues. The V gene end was trimmed by 3 bases and the J gene end by 4 bases; junction bases not matched to a gene: 3.

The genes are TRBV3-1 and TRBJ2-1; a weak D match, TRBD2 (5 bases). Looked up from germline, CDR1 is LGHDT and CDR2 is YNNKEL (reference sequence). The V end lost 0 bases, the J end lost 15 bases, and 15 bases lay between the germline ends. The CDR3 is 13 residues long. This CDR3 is CASSQESGGSGFF. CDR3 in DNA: TGTGCCAGCAGCCAAGAATCTGGAGGAAGTGGGTTCTTC.

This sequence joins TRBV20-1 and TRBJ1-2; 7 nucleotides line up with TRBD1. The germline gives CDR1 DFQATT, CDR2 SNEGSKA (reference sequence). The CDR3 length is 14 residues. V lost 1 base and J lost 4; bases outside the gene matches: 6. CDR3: CSARAQTGPYGYTF. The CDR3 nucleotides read TGCAGTGCTAGAGCACAGACAGGGCCCTATGGCTACACCTTC.

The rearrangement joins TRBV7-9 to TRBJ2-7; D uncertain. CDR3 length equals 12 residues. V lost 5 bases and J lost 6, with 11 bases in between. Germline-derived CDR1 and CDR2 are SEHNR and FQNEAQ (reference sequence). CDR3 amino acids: CASSPRLTEQYF. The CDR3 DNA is TGTGCCAGCAGCCCCAGGCTAACCGAGCAGTACTTC.

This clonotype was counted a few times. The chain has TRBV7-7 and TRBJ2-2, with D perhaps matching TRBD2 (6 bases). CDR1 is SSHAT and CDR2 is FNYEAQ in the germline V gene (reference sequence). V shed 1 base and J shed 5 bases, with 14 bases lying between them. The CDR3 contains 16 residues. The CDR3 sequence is CASSLGGGATTGELFF. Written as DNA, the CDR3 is TGTGCCAGCAGCTTAGGGGGCGGGGCGACAACCGGGGAGCTGTTTTTT.